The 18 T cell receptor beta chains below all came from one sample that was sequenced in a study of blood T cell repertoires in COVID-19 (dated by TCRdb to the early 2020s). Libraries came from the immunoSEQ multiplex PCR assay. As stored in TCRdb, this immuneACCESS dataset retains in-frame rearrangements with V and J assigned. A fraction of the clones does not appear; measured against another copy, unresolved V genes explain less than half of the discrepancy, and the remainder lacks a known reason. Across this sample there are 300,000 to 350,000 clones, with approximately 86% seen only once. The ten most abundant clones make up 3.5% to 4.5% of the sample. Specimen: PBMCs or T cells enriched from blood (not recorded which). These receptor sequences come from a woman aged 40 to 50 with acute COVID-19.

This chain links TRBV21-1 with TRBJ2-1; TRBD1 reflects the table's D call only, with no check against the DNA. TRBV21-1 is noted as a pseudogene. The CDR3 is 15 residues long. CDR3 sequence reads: CASSTGGTFVNEQFF. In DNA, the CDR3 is TGTGCCAGCAGCACAGGGGGGACGTTCGTTAATGAGCAGTTCTTC.

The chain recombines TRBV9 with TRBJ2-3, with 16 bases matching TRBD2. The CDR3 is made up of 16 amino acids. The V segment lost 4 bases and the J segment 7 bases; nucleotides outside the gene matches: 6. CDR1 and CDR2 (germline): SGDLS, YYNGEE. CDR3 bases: TGTGCCAGCAGCCAGGGACTAGCGGGAGGGACTCATACGCAGTATTTT. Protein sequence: CASSQGLAGGTHTQYF.

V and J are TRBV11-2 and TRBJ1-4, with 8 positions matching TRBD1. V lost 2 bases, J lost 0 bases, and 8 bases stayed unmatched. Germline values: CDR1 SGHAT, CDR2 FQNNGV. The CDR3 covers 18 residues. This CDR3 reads CASSLWDRWQATNEKLFF. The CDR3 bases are TGTGCCAGCAGCTTATGGGACAGGTGGCAGGCAACTAATGAAAAACTGTTTTTT.

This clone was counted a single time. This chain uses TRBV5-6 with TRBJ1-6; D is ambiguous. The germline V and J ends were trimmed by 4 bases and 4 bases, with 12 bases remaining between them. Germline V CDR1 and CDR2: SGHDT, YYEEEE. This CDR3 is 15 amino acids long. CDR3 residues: CASSPSGSYNSPLHF. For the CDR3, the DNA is TGTGCCAGCAGCCCTTCGGGGTCTTATAATTCACCCCTCCACTTT.

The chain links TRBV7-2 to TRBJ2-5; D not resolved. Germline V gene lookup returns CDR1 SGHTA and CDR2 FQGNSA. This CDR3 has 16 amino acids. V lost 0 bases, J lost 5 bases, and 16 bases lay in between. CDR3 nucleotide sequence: TGTGCCAGCAGCTTAGCGCTAACTACTACGTCGGAGACCCAGTACTTC. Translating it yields CASSLALTTTSETQYF. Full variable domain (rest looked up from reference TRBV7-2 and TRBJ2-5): GAGVSQSPSNKVTEKGKDVELRCDPISGHTALYWYRQSLGQGLEFLIYFQGNSAPDKSGLPSDRFSAERTGGSVSTLTIQRTQQEDSAVYLCASSLALTTTSETQYFGPGTRLLVL.

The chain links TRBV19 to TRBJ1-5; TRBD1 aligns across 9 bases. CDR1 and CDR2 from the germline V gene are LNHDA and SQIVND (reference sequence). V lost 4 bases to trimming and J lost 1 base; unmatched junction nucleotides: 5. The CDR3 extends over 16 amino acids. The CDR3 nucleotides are TGTGCCAGTAGTACCCCGACAGGGGGGAGCAATCAGCCCCAGCATTTT. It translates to CASSTPTGGSNQPQHF.

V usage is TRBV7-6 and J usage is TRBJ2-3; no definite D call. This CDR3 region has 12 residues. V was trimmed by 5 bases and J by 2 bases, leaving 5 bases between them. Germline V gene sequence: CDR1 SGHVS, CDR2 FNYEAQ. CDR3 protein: CASSQSTDTQYF. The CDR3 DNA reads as TGTGCCAGCAGCCAATCCACAGATACGCAGTATTTT.

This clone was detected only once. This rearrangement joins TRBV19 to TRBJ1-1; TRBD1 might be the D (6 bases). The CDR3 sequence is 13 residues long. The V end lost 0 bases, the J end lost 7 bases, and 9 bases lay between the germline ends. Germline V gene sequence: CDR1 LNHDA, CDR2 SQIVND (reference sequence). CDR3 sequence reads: CASSIDRGDEAFF. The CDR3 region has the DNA TGTGCCAGTAGTATAGACAGGGGCGATGAAGCTTTCTTT.

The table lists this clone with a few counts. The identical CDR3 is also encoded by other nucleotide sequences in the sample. CDR3 bases: TGTGCCAGCAGCGGGAGCTCTGGAAACACCATATATTTT. Its protein product is CASSGSSGNTIYF. The chain has TRBV9 and TRBJ1-3; the D is unclear. The CDR3 extends over 13 amino acids. Trimming removed 3 bases at V and 0 bases at J, with 4 bases between. Germline assignment: CDR1 SGDLS and CDR2 YYNGEE.

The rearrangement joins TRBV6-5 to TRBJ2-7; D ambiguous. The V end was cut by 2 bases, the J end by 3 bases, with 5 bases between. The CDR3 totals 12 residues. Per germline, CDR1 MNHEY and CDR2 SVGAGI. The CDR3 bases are TGTGCCAGCAGTTACCTTAACTACGAGCAGTACTTC. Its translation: CASSYLNYEQYF.

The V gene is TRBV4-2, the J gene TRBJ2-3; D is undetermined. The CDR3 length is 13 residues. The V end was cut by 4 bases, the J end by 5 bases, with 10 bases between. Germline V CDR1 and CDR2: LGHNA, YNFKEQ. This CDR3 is CASSRNSGDTQYF. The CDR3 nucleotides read TGTGCCAGCAGCCGGAACTCGGGAGATACGCAGTATTTT.

This CDR3 is CASSPGTVRGNTIYF. The CDR3 DNA follows: TGTGCCAGCTCACCCGGGACAGTGAGGGGAAACACCATATATTTT. The chain couples TRBV18 to TRBJ1-3; 7 bases line up with TRBD1. CDR1 KGHSH and CDR2 LQKENI come from the germline V gene. The CDR3 has 15 amino acids. The ends lost 3 bases at V and 4 bases at J; junction bases unmatched: 6. The variable domain in full, completed from reference TRBV18 and TRBJ1-3, reads NAGVMQNPRHLVRRRGQEARLRCSPMKGHSHVYWYRQLPEEGLKFMVYLQKENIIDESGMPKERFSAEFPKEGPSILRIQQVVRGDSAAYFCASSPGTVRGNTIYFGEGSWLTVV.

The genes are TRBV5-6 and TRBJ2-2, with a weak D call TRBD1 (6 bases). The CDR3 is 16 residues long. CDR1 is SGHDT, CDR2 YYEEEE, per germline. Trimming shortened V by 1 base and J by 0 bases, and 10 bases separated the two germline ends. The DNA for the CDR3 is TGTGCCAGCAGCTTGCAAGGACAGACGAACACCGGGGAGCTGTTTTTT. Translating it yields CASSLQGQTNTGELFF.

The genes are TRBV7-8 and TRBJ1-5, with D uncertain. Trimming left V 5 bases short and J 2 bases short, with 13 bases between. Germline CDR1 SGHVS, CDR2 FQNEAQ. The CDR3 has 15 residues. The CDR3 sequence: CASSTLPAGNQPQHF. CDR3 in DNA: TGTGCCAGCAGCACCTTACCCGCGGGCAATCAGCCCCAGCATTTT.

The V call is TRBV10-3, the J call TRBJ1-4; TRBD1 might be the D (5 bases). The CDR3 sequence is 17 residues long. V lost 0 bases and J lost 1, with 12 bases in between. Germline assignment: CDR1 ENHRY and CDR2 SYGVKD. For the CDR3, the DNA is TGTGCCATCAGTGAGTCTACCGGGGGTGGAACTAATGAAAAACTGTTTTTT. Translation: CAISESTGGGTNEKLFF.

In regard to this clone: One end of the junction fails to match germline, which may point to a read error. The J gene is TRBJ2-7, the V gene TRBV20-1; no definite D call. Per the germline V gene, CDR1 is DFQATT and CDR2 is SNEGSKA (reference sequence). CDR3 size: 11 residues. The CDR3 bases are TGCAGTGCTAGAGATTCGCGGATACCCTTCTTC. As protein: CSARDSRIPFF.

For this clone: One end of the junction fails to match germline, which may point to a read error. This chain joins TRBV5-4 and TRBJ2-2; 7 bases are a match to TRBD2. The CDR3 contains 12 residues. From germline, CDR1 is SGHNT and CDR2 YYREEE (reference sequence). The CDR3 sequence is CASSLDGGGLFF. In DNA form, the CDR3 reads TGTGCCAGCAGCTTGGACGGCGGGGGGCTGTTTTTT. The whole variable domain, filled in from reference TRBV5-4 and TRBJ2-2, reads ETGVTQSPTHLIKTRGQQVTLRCSSQSGHNTVSWYQQALGQGPQFIFQYYREEENGRGNFPPRFSGLQFPNYSSELNVNALELDDSALYLCASSLDGGGLFFGEGSRLTVL.

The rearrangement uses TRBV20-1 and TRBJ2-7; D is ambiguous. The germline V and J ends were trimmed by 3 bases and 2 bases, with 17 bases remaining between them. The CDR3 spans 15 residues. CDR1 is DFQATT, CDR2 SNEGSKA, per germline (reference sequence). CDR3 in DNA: TGCAGTGCTAGTACCGGCAGAACTAAACCCTACGAGCAGTACTTC. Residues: CSASTGRTKPYEQYF.